This TCR beta chain is from a study of shared clonotypes between healthy human individuals. The wider study: Per donor, CD8 memory used one plate, CD8 naive used two, CD4 memory used three and CD4 naive used three.

Some clones are missing from TCRdb's copy, which holds only in-frame ones; the method was immunoSEQ multiplex PCR. Here the sample spans around 1.6 million clones, about 98% being singletons. The sequence came from a man under 40 in good health. The material sequenced was naive CD4+ T cells sorted from blood. Subset in this sample: CD45RA+ positively selected.

The CDR3 here is CASSLEGDMRGPNTGELFF. CDR3 nucleotide sequence: TGTGCCAGCAGCTTAGAAGGGGACATGCGGGGGCCCAACACCGGGGAGCTGTTTTTT. The chain recombines TRBV7-7 with TRBJ2-2, with D possibly matching TRBD2 (7 bases). The CDR3 extends over 19 amino acids. Trimming took 1 base from V and 2 from J, leaving 20 bases between them. The germline V gene encodes CDR1 SSHAT and CDR2 FNYEAQ (reference sequence).